Below are 5 T cell receptor beta chains sequenced from a single sample in a study of graft-versus-host responses after intestinal transplantation (dated by TCRdb to the early 2020s). What the time point label conveys for this sample: cells obtained before transplantation from donor or recipient. Receptor libraries were prepared by the immunoSEQ multiplex PCR assay. The table comes from immuneACCESS by way of TCRdb, which keeps in-frame sequences with V and J called. Part of the clones is missing from these tables; in studies checked, under half for an unresolved V gene and the rest for unknown reasons. Within this sample are 21,000 or so clones, with 56% of them counted one time only. 0.85% to 1.3% of the sample is taken by the ten largest. The sample here was alloreactive CD4+ T cells from a mixed lymphocyte reaction culture, taken before intestinal transplant. Per the publication, the cell subset or site label means: CFSE-low proliferating T cells sorted from approximately six-day pre-transplant mixed lymphocyte reaction (GvH or HvG direction). All receptors derive from a human patient who received an intestinal transplant.

The V and J genes are TRBV18 and TRBJ2-2, with 8 positions matching TRBD2. The junction had 2 bases not matched to a gene; V was cut back by 4 bases and J by 4 bases. Germline CDR1 KGHSH, CDR2 LQKENI. The CDR3 length is 14 residues. This chain's CDR3 is CASSQREITGELFF. The CDR3 DNA follows: TGTGCCAGCTCACAGCGGGAGATCACCGGGGAGCTGTTTTTT.

The chain couples TRBV28 to TRBJ1-2; D not resolved. Germline values: CDR1 MDHEN, CDR2 SYDVKM. Trimming shortened V by 3 bases and J by 4 bases, and 6 bases separated the two germline ends. The CDR3 length is 12 residues. This CDR3 reads CASSFAGYGYTF. DNA for the CDR3: TGTGCCAGCAGTTTCGCAGGCTATGGCTACACCTTC.

V usage is TRBV5-5 and J usage is TRBJ2-7; D may be TRBD2 (5 bases). From germline, CDR1 is SGHKS and CDR2 YYEKEE (reference sequence). Trimming took 0 bases from V and 7 from J, leaving 26 bases between them. The CDR3 extends over 18 amino acids. DNA for the CDR3: TGTGCCAGCAGCTTGGTGGTCACACTACTCTTCCCAGAGGGAGAGCAGTACTTC. It specifies CASSLVVTLLFPEGEQYF.

The chain couples TRBV19 to TRBJ2-2, with D maybe TRBD1 (7 bases). V was shortened by 3 bases and J by 4 bases, with 12 bases between the two germline ends. Germline V lookup: CDR1 LNHDA, CDR2 SQIVND (reference sequence). CDR3 length: 15 amino acids. The DNA of the CDR3 is TGTGCCAGTAGTATCCGACAGGGAGGCACCGGGGAGCTGTTTTTT. Its protein is CASSIRQGGTGELFF. Using reference TRBV19 and TRBJ2-2 for the parts outside the CDR3, the full variable domain is DGGITQSPKYLFRKEGQNVTLSCEQNLNHDAMYWYRQDPGQGLRLIYYSQIVNDFQKGDIAEGYSVSREKKESFPLTVTSAQKNPTAFYLCASSIRQGGTGELFFGEGSRLTVL.

This chain links TRBV18 with TRBJ2-3; D call uncertain. V gave up 3 bases and J gave up 3 bases, with 13 bases separating them. CDR1 KGHSH and CDR2 LQKENI come from the germline V gene. The CDR3 totals 15 residues. In DNA form, the CDR3 reads TGTGCCAGCTCACCGATAAGCTTAGAGACAGATACGCAGTATTTT. Translation gives CASSPISLETDTQYF. The full variable domain, its missing parts supplied by reference TRBV18 and TRBJ2-3, is NAGVMQNPRHLVRRRGQEARLRCSPMKGHSHVYWYRQLPEEGLKFMVYLQKENIIDESGMPKERFSAEFPKEGPSILRIQQVVRGDSAAYFCASSPISLETDTQYFGPGTRLTVL.